The T cell receptor beta chain under discussion was sequenced for a study of T-cell memory formation after mild COVID-19. General study results and limits: Clones shrinking from day 15 to 85 showed even CD4/CD8 mixes; later expanders tilted CD4+. Memory from before infection featured some responding clones, which suggests cross-reactive memory joined.

TCRdb fed the 5' RACE reads into MiXCR, producing one record per CDR3 protein. The data show 450,000 or so distinct CDR3 sequences, around 27% seen once. The germline gives CDR1 SNHLY, CDR2 FYNNEI. Trimming removed 5 bases from V and 4 bases from J, with 9 bases in between. CDR3 size: 13 residues. On this clonotype itself: Its antigen remains unknown.

The chain carries TRBV2 and TRBJ1-3; D not resolved. Sequencing input: PBMCs or a T cell subset sorted from them (not recorded which). This sequence originates from an adult woman who had mild COVID-19 (a few samples of this study predate the infection). Cell type and time point are not known. CDR3: CASSQESGNTIYF. In DNA form, the CDR3 reads TGTGCCAGCAGTCAGGAGAGCGGAAACACCATATATTTT.